A selection of T cell receptor beta chains follows, all from one sample in a study of blood T cells in healthy people across ages. Each CDR3 protein is one row after TCRdb ran MiXCR on the 5' RACE reads. The repertoire holds approximately 800,000 distinct CDR3 sequences, with approximately 24% as singletons. These records were also assigned to another study, of T cells of mothers and their children.

Material: blood. The origin of the receptors is a boy younger than 18 in good health. CDR3s leave out the opening cysteine and the closing phenylalanine or tryptophan.

CDR3aa: ASSQVGGRNSPLH
j_gene: TRBJ1-6
v_gene: TRBV4-1

CDR3aa: ASRFGTGGAFVETQY
j_gene: TRBJ2-5
v_gene: TRBV28

CDR3aa: SVQGQGYGYT
j_gene: TRBJ1-2
v_gene: TRBV29-1

CDR3aa: ASSLDRKLGEQY
j_gene: TRBJ2-7
v_gene: TRBV27

CDR3aa: AGSPPLGRNTEAF
j_gene: TRBJ1-1
v_gene: TRBV28

CDR3aa: ASSQPPGGTRDRVF
j_gene: TRBJ1-1
v_gene: TRBV4-1

CDR3aa: ASSLSRGTEETQY
j_gene: -
v_gene: TRBV27

CDR3aa: ATQRGANEKLF
j_gene: TRBJ1-4
v_gene: TRBV27

CDR3aa: AGSVTGGNEKLF
j_gene: TRBJ1-4
v_gene: TRBV5-1

CDR3aa: AGSVDLDEQF
j_gene: TRBJ2-1
v_gene: TRBV9

CDR3aa: ASSYPPGRGSPLH
j_gene: TRBJ1-6
v_gene: TRBV6-2/TRBV6-3

CDR3aa: ASSLGSSGSGGELF
j_gene: TRBJ2-2
v_gene: TRBV7-2

CDR3aa: ASSQGPGGEHEQF
j_gene: -
v_gene: TRBV3-1

CDR3aa: ASSLAAGYYGYT
j_gene: TRBJ1-2
v_gene: TRBV11-2

CDR3aa: SVHWGGLAGHNEQF
j_gene: TRBJ2-1
v_gene: TRBV29-1

CDR3aa: AISAGPPEANEQF
j_gene: TRBJ2-1
v_gene: TRBV10-3

CDR3aa: ASSLTGVPYEQY
j_gene: TRBJ2-7
v_gene: TRBV28

CDR3aa: ASSLPWNYEQY
j_gene: TRBJ2-7
v_gene: TRBV7-2

CDR3aa: ASSLDRPWAAEAHY
j_gene: TRBJ2-5
v_gene: TRBV11-2

CDR3aa: SARDRDSAGINIQY
j_gene: TRBJ2-4
v_gene: TRBV20-1

CDR3aa: ASSKTSINEQF
j_gene: TRBJ2-1
v_gene: TRBV12-3/TRBV12-4

CDR3aa: AISEERQGRGTQY
j_gene: TRBJ2-5
v_gene: TRBV10-3

CDR3aa: ASSAAGTPNEQF
j_gene: -
v_gene: TRBV7-7

CDR3aa: ASSSGTSWGTQY
j_gene: TRBJ2-5
v_gene: TRBV11-2

CDR3aa: ASSSTSGVAKNIQY
j_gene: TRBJ2-4
v_gene: TRBV7-9

CDR3aa: ASSPGLAGAGEQY
j_gene: TRBJ2-5
v_gene: TRBV6-6

CDR3aa: SANDLAGGRNEQF
j_gene: TRBJ2-1
v_gene: TRBV20-1

CDR3aa: SVQMNTEAF
j_gene: TRBJ1-1
v_gene: TRBV29-1

CDR3aa: AIERKVKQETQY
j_gene: TRBJ2-5
v_gene: TRBV5-1

CDR3aa: ASSFERQETQY
j_gene: TRBJ2-5
v_gene: TRBV12-3/TRBV12-4

CDR3aa: ASSDPGRETQY
j_gene: TRBJ2-5
v_gene: TRBV5-1

CDR3aa: ASSLGPGIEKLF
j_gene: TRBJ1-4
v_gene: TRBV12-3/TRBV12-4